These T cell receptor beta chains were read from a single sample in a study of blood T cells in healthy people across ages. TCRdb called the 5' RACE reads again in MiXCR, with one record for every CDR3 protein. This table holds roughly 1.6 million distinct CDR3 sequences, 34% found once. The source material was blood. These receptors came from a young woman in good health. Both conserved end residues are part of each CDR3. A D gene is named only where the DNA matches it firmly. Clone size appears in some rows only: once, few, many, or a class for an expanded clone.

clone_size,d_call,j_call,v_call,cdr3_aa,cdr3_nt
.,.,TRBJ2-7,TRBV20-1,CSANPHAGTLYEQYF,TGCAGTGCTAATCCCCACGCCGGGACATTATACGAGCAGTACTTC
many,.,TRBJ2-5,TRBV18,CASSPPTTPETQYF,TGTGCCAGCTCACCACCGACGACACCAGAGACCCAGTACTTC
.,TRBD2,TRBJ2-7,TRBV28,CASSLRTPGGQYF,TGTGCCAGCAGTTTAAGGACACCGGGAGGGCAGTACTTC
.,.,TRBJ2-3,TRBV10-3,CVIRPLLAADTQYF,TGTGTCATCCGGCCGCTACTAGCAGCAGATACGCAGTATTTT
few,.,TRBJ2-7,TRBV27,CANSGGNSYEQYF,TGTGCCAACAGTGGAGGGAACTCCTACGAGCAGTACTTC
.,TRBD1,TRBJ2-1,TRBV20-1,CSARPPGQRSNEQFF,TGCAGTGCTAGACCCCCGGGACAGAGGAGCAATGAGCAGTTCTTC
.,.,TRBJ2-2,TRBV28,CASSPWGEAGELFF,TGTGCCAGCAGTCCATGGGGGGAGGCCGGGGAGCTGTTTTTT
.,.,TRBJ1-2,TRBV14,CASSQGRGSGNYGYTF,TGTGCCAGCAGCCAAGGACGGGGCTCGGGTAACTATGGCTACACCTTC
few,TRBD1,TRBJ2-5,TRBV12-3/TRBV12-4,CASSQGADGTRYF,TGTGCCAGCAGTCAGGGGGCGGATGGGACCCGGTACTTC
.,TRBD2,TRBJ2-5,TRBV29-1,CSVDPAGGRETQYF,TGCAGCGTTGATCCAGCGGGGGGTAGGGAGACCCAGTACTTC
.,.,TRBJ1-2,TRBV12-3/TRBV12-4,CASSFVLSNYGYTF,TGTGCCAGCAGTTTCGTGCTTTCTAACTATGGCTACACCTTC
.,TRBD2,TRBJ2-7,TRBV28,CASVTSGSYEQYF,TGTGCCAGCGTGACTAGCGGAAGCTACGAGCAGTACTTC
few,TRBD1,TRBJ2-1,TRBV5-1,CASSLNTGVGGEQFF,TGCGCCAGCAGCTTGAATACAGGGGTGGGTGGTGAGCAGTTCTTC
many,.,TRBJ2-7,TRBV5-5,CASRYGGDSVSYEQYF,TGTGCCAGCAGATACGGCGGGGACAGTGTCTCCTACGAGCAGTACTTC
few,TRBD1,TRBJ2-5,TRBV29-1,CSVERYLDRAQETQYF,TGCAGCGTTGAAAGGTATCTGGACAGGGCACAAGAGACCCAGTACTTC
.,.,TRBJ1-2,TRBV28,CASSRGPYGYTF,TGTGCCAGCAGCAGGGGCCCTTATGGCTACACCTTC
.,.,TRBJ1-5,TRBV3-1,CASSPREGGGQPQHF,TGTGCCAGCAGCCCCCGGGAGGGTGGGGGGCAGCCCCAGCATTTT
few,.,TRBJ2-3,TRBV10-3,CAISELRDTQYF,TGTGCCATCAGTGAACTGAGAGATACGCAGTATTTT
.,.,TRBJ2-3,TRBV7-2,CASSSIQYTDTQYF,TGTGCCAGCAGCTCAATACAATACACAGATACGCAGTATTTT
.,.,TRBJ2-4,TRBV30,CAWSSSYVQYF,TGTGCCTGGAGCTCCTCCTACGTGCAGTACTTC
.,TRBD2,TRBJ2-5,TRBV14,CASSQLTSRDNEQYF,TGTGCCAGCAGCCAATTGACTAGCCGAGACAATGAGCAGTACTTC
.,.,TRBJ2-2,TRBV29-1,CSVEDTYPNTGERFF,TGCAGCGTTGAAGACACCTATCCGAACACCGGGGAGCGGTTTTTT
few,.,TRBJ1-2,TRBV7-9,CASSLGPKLPFYGYTF,TGTGCCAGCAGCTTAGGGCCTAAATTGCCTTTTTATGGCTACACCTTC
.,.,TRBJ2-3,TRBV20-1,CSAKTSRVGDTQYF,TGCAGTGCTAAGACTAGTAGGGTGGGAGATACGCAGTATTTT
.,.,TRBJ1-2,TRBV5-1,CASSLSVTGTNGYTF,TGCGCCAGCAGCTTGAGCGTAACAGGGACCAATGGCTACACCTTC
once,TRBD2,TRBJ2-1,TRBV7-3,CASSLYRLAAYNEQFF,TGTGCCAGCAGCTTATACCGACTAGCGGCATACAATGAGCAGTTCTTC
few,.,TRBJ1-2,TRBV9,CASSVELGNYGYTF,TGTGCCAGCAGCGTAGAGTTAGGGAACTATGGCTACACCTTC
few,.,TRBJ2-7,TRBV6-1,CASSETQAGQYF,TGTGCCAGCAGTGAGACCCAAGCTGGGCAGTACTTC
.,TRBD1,TRBJ1-1,TRBV27,CASSSGDRPLGTEAFF,TGTGCCAGCAGTTCGGGGGACAGGCCCCTGGGGACTGAAGCTTTCTTT
few,TRBD2,TRBJ2-7,TRBV20-1,CSADPGTTSGGAGQYF,TGCAGTGCTGACCCGGGAACGACTAGCGGGGGTGCAGGGCAGTACTTC
.,.,TRBJ1-5,TRBV6-1,CASSLGEVEQPQHF,TGTGCCAGCAGTTTGGGGGAAGTGGAACAGCCCCAGCATTTT
.,.,TRBJ2-5,TRBV6-9,CASSYSLLPLEETQYF,TGTGCCAGCAGTTATTCCCTATTACCCCTCGAGGAGACCCAGTACTTC
.,.,TRBJ1-2,TRBV27,CASSFLQGGYGYTF,TGTGCCAGCAGTTTCCTACAGGGCGGATATGGCTACACCTTC
.,TRBD1,TRBJ2-5,TRBV27,CASSPRQDREETQYF,TGTGCCAGCAGTCCCCGCCAGGACAGGGAAGAGACCCAGTACTTC
.,TRBD1,TRBJ1-2,TRBV20-1,CSARQGALNYGYTF,TGCAGTGCCAGACAGGGGGCTCTAAACTATGGCTACACCTTC
few,.,TRBJ2-7,TRBV6-1,CASFSPGRRSYEQYF,TGTGCCAGCTTTAGCCCGGGACGTAGGTCCTACGAGCAGTACTTC
once,TRBD1,TRBJ2-5,TRBV24-1,CATSDTRQGVETQYF,TGTGCCACCAGTGACACTCGACAGGGGGTGGAGACCCAGTACTTC
.,.,TRBJ2-3,TRBV7-9,CASSLIKTRGVTDTQYF,TGTGCCAGCAGTCTCATAAAGACCCGCGGGGTCACAGATACGCAGTATTTT
.,TRBD2,TRBJ2-3,TRBV5-6,CASSLRGGRIPADTQYF,TGTGCCAGCAGCCTAAGGGGCGGGAGAATCCCGGCAGATACGCAGTATTTT
few,TRBD1,TRBJ1-2,TRBV9,CASSEDSQGARSYGYTF,TGTGCCAGCAGCGAGGATTCACAGGGGGCAAGAAGCTATGGCTACACCTTC
.,TRBD1,TRBJ1-2,TRBV7-8,CASSLSGGSDGYTF,TGTGCCAGCAGCTTATCAGGGGGGAGTGATGGCTACACCTTC
medium-sized,.,TRBJ1-2,TRBV4-1,CASSQDRAGNYGYTF,TGCGCCAGCAGCCAAGATAGGGCAGGAAACTATGGCTACACCTTC
.,TRBD2,TRBJ2-5,TRBV5-5,CATAIGGGQQETQYF,TGTGCCACGGCAATAGGCGGGGGGCAACAAGAGACCCAGTACTTC
.,TRBD1,TRBJ2-7,TRBV7-8,CASSTLEGAEQYF,TGTGCCAGCAGCACCCTTGAGGGGGCCGAGCAGTACTTC
.,.,TRBJ1-5,TRBV27,CASGTIGQFRLSNQPQHF,TGTGCCAGTGGGACCATCGGGCAGTTCCGGCTTAGCAATCAGCCCCAGCATTTT
many,.,TRBJ2-7,TRBV12-3/TRBV12-4,CASSLAHSYEQYF,TGTGCCAGCAGCTTAGCACACTCCTACGAGCAGTACTTC
.,.,TRBJ2-5,TRBV5-5,CASSAGPLLFKETQYF,TGTGCCAGCAGTGCGGGTCCCCTATTATTCAAAGAGACCCAGTACTTC
.,.,TRBJ1-2,TRBV20-1,CSADQGLGYGYTF,TGCAGTGCAGACCAGGGGTTAGGCTATGGCTACACCTTC
many,TRBD2,TRBJ2-1,TRBV7-9,CASSPGGASYNEQFF,TGTGCCAGCTCCCCCGGGGGGGCGTCCTACAATGAGCAGTTCTTC
many,TRBD2,TRBJ2-3,TRBV6-1,CASRTSGTDTQYF,TGTGCCAGCAGGACTAGCGGCACAGATACGCAGTATTTT
few,.,TRBJ1-2,TRBV7-2,CASSLAGTGQSYGYTF,TGTGCCAGCAGCTTGGCCGGGACGGGGCAGTCCTATGGCTACACCTTC
few,.,TRBJ2-7,TRBV9,CASSVRSRRIAHTGTFGPREQYF,TGTGCCAGCAGCGTAAGGTCCCGACGGATAGCACACACAGGGACTTTTGGGCCCCGCGAGCAGTACTTC
few,TRBD1,TRBJ2-3,TRBV28,CASSFSGRDRGTDTQYF,TGTGCCAGCAGTTTCAGCGGACGGGACAGGGGTACAGATACGCAGTATTTT
few,.,TRBJ2-1,TRBV29-1,CSVGDGSEQFF,TGCAGCGTTGGGGACGGCTCTGAGCAGTTCTTC
few,.,TRBJ2-4,TRBV9,CASSVEDSGIQYF,TGTGCCAGCAGCGTAGAGGACAGCGGCATTCAGTACTTC
.,.,TRBJ1-1,TRBV19,CASSPDRTEAFF,TGTGCCAGTAGTCCTGACAGAACTGAAGCTTTCTTT
.,TRBD1,TRBJ2-3,TRBV11-2,CASRPTGRTDTRYF,TGTGCCAGCAGACCGACAGGGCGGACAGATACGCGGTATTTT
many,TRBD2,TRBJ2-7,TRBV7-9,CASSGLAGGTYEQYF,TGTGCCAGCAGCGGACTAGCGGGAGGGACCTACGAGCAGTACTTC
.,.,TRBJ2-2,TRBV24-1,CATSDPGTGELFF,TGTGCCACCAGTGACCCGGGGACCGGGGAGCTGTTTTTT
many,TRBD1,TRBJ2-3,TRBV4-2,CASSPPGQGPDTQYF,TGTGCCAGCAGCCCGCCAGGACAGGGGCCAGATACGCAGTATTTT